The next 3 T cell receptor beta chains were all read from a single sample in a study of vaccination effects on CD4 cells after COVID-19. Produced via immunoSEQ multiplex PCR; TCRdb's table is partial and in-frame only. The data contain about 61,000 clones, roughly 76% of them singletons. No cognate antigen is known for these TCRs. Viral peptide pool expansion of antigen-specific CD4+ T cells preceded sequencing in the ViraFEST assay. Researchers isolated CD4+ T cells once approximately ten days of culture had elapsed. Sequences were derived from CD4+ T cells from PBMCs cultured with HCoV-229E spike peptides, sampled before COVID-19 vaccination. These receptors all come from a human donor who received a COVID-19 vaccine.

The CDR3 DNA follows: TGTGCCGCTTGCGGACAGAGTATCTCTGGGGCCAACGTCCTGACTTTC. Translating it yields CAACGQSISGANVLTF. The gene calls are TRBV28 and TRBJ2-6; perhaps TRBD1 as D (6 bases). There are 16 residues in the CDR3. Looked up from germline, CDR1 is MDHEN and CDR2 is SYDVKM. Trimming stripped 11 bases from V and 0 bases from J, with 17 bases between.

The rearrangement uses TRBV10-3 and TRBJ2-7, with TRBD2 as a possible D gene (6 bases). V was pared by 10 bases and J by 5 bases, with 18 bases between. The CDR3 has 13 amino acids. Per germline, CDR1 ENHRY and CDR2 SYGVKD. For the CDR3, the DNA is TGTGCCACCGCGGGCGGGGCCGGGGACGAGCAGTACGTC. Residues: CATAGGAGDEQYV.

This chain uses TRBV5-1 with TRBJ2-5; 7 nucleotides agree with TRBD2. Germline loops: CDR1 SGHRS, CDR2 YFSETQ. V lost 0 bases and J lost 4; bases outside the gene matches: 3. This CDR3 has 14 residues. CDR3 coding DNA: TGCGCCAGCAGCTTGGTTGGGACTACAGAGACCCAGTACTTC. This sequence encodes CASSLVGTTETQYF.